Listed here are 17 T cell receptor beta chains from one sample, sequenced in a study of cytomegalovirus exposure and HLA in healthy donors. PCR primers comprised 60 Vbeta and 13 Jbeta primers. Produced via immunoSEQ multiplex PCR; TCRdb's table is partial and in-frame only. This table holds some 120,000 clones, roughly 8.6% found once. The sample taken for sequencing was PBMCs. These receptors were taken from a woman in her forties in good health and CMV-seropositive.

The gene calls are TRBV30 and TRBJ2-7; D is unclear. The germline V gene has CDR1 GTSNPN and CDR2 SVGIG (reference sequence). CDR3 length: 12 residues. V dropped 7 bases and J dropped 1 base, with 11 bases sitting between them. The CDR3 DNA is TGTGCCTCTGATCAGAATTCCTACGAGCAGTACTTC. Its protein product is CASDQNSYEQYF.

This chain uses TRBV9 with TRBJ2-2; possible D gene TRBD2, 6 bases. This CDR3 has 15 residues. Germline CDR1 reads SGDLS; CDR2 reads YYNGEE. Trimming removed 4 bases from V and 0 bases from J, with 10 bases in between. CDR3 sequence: CASSQLATNTGELFF. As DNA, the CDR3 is TGTGCCAGCAGCCAACTAGCCACGAACACCGGGGAGCTGTTTTTT.

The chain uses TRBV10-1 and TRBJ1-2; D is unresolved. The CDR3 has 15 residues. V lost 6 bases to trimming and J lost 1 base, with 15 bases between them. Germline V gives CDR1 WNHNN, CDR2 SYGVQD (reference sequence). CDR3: CASSLRVGSNYGYTF. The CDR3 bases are TGCGCCAGCAGCTTGAGGGTTGGCAGTAACTATGGCTACACCTTC.

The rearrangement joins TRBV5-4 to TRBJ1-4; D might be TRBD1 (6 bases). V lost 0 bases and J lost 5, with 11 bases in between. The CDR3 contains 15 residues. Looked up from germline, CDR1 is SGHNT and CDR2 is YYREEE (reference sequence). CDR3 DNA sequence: TGTGCCAGCAGCTTGGACAGGGCTATGAATGAAAAACTGTTTTTT. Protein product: CASSLDRAMNEKLFF.

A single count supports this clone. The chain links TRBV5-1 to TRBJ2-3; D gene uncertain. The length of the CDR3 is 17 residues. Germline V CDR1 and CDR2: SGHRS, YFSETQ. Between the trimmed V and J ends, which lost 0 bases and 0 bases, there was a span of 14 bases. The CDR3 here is CASSLVGPGSSTDTQYF. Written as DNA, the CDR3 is TGCGCCAGCAGCTTGGTCGGCCCAGGATCCAGCACAGATACGCAGTATTTT.

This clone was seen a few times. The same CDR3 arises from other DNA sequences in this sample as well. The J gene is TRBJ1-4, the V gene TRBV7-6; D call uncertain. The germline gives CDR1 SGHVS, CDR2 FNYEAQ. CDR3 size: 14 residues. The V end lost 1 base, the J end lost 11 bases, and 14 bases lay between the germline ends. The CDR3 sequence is CASSLVSGTVKLFF. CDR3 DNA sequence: TGTGCCAGCAGCTTAGTGTCTGGAACAGTCAAACTGTTTTTT.

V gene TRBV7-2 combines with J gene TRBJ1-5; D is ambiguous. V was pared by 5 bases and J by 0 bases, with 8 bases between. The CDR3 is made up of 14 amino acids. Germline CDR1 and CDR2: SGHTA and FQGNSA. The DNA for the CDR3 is TGTGCCAGCAGCCGGGATCTTAGCAATCAGCCCCAGCATTTT. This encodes CASSRDLSNQPQHF.

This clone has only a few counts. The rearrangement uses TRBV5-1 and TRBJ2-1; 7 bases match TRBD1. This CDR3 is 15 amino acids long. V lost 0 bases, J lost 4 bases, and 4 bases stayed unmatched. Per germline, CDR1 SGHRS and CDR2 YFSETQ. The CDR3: CASSLGGGQYNEQFF. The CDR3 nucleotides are TGCGCCAGCAGCTTGGGAGGGGGCCAGTACAATGAGCAGTTCTTC.

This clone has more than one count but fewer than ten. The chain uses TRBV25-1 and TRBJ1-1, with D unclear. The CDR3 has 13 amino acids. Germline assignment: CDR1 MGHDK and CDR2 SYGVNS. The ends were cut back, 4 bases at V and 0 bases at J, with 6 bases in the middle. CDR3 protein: CASSGRMNTEAFF. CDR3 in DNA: TGTGCCAGCAGTGGGCGGATGAACACTGAAGCTTTCTTT.

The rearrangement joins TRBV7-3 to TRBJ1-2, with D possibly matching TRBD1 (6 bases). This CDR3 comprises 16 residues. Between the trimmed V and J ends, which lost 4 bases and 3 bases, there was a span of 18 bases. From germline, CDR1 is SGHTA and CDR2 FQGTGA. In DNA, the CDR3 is TGTGCCAGCAGCTCCACGAAGACTACAGGGTACTATGGCTACACCTTC. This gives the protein CASSSTKTTGYYGYTF.

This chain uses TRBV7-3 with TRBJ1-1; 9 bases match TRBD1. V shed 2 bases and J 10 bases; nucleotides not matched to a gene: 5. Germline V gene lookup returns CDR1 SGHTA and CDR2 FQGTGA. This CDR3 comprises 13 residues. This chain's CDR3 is CASSLGQGRRAFF. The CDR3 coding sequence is TGTGCCAGCAGCTTAGGACAGGGGAGGCGAGCTTTCTTT.

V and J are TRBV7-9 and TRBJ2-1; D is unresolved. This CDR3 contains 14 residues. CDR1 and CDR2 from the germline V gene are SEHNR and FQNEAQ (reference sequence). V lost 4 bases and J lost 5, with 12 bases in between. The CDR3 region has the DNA TGTGCCAGCAGCTCGATCTTCCCAGACAATGAGCAGTTCTTC. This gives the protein CASSSIFPDNEQFF.

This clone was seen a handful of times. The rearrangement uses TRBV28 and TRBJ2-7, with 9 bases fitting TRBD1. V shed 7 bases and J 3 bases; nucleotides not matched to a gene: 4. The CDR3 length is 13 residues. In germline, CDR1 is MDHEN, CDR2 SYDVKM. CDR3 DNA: TGTGCCAGCAACCCGGGACAGGGCTACGAGCAGTACTTC. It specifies CASNPGQGYEQYF.

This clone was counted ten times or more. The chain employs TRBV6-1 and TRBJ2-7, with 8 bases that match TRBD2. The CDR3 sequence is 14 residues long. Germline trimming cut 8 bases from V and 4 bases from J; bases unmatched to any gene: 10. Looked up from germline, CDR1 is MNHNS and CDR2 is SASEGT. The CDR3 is CASRNGGDLYEQYF. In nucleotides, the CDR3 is TGTGCCAGCCGAAACGGGGGGGACCTTTACGAGCAGTACTTC.

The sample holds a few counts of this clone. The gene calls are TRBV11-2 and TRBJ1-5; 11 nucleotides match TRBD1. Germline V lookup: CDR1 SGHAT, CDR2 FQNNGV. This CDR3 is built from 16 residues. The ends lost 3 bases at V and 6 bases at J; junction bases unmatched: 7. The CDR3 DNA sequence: TGTGCCAGCAGCTTCCCGAAGGACAGGGGGCTTCAGCCCCAGCATTTT. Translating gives CASSFPKDRGLQPQHF.

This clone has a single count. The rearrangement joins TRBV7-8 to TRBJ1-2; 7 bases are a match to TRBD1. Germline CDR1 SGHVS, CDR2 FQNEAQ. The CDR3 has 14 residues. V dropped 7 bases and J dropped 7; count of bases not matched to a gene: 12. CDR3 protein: CASTEMTGSGGYTF. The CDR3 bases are TGTGCCAGCACCGAAATGACAGGGTCGGGTGGCTACACCTTC.

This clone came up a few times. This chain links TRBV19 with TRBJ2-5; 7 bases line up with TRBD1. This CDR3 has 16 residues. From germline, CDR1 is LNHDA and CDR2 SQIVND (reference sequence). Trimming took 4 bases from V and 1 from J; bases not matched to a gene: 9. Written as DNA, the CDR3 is TGTGCCAGTAGTACGGGGTTAGACAGGGCCCAAGAGACCCAGTACTTC. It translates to CASSTGLDRAQETQYF.